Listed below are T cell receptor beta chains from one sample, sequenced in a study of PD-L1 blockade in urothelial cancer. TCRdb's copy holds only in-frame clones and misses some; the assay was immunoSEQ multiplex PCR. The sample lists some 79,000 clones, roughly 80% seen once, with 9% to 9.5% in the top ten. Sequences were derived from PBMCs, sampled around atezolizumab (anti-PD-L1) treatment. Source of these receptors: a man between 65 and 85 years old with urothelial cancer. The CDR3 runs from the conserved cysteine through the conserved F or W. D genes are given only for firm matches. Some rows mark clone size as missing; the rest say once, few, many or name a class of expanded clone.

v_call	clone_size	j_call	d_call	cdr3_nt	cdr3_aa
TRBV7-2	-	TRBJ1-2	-	TGTGCCAGCAGCTTAGCGCACGGGGGGGCGATCTATGGCTACACCTTC	CASSLAHGGAIYGYTF
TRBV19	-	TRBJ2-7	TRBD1	TGTGCCAGTAGTATAGGGACAGGGTCCTACGAGCAGTACTTC	CASSIGTGSYEQYF
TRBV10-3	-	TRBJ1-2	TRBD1	TGTGCCATCAGTGGCATAGACAGGGGTTATGGCTACACCTTC	CAISGIDRGYGYTF
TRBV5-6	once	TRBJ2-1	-	TGTGCCAGCAGCTTGGGGCCGGGGAATGAGCAGTTCTTC	CASSLGPGNEQFF
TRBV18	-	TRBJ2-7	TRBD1	TGTGCCAGCTCACCCAGGGAAGTTAGGGGGCTCGAGCAGTACTTC	CASSPREVRGLEQYF
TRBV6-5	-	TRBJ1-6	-	TGTGCCAGCAGTTACCCGGATGGTTCGGGAAATTCACCCCTCCACTTT	CASSYPDGSGNSPLHF
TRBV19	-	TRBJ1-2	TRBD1	TGTGCCAGTAGTATATCCCCAGGGGGGCCTCTTAACTATGGCTACACCTTC	CASSISPGGPLNYGYTF
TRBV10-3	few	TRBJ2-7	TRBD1	TGTGCCATCAGGAGGACAGGGGGGAAAGAATACGAGCAGTACTTC	CAIRRTGGKEYEQYF
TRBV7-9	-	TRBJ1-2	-	TGTGCCAGCAGCTTAGACACGCTTCGCCGCTACACCTTC	CASSLDTLRRYTF
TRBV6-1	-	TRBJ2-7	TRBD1	TGTGCCAGCAGACAACCGGGACAGGGTGCCGAGCAGTACTTC	CASRQPGQGAEQYF
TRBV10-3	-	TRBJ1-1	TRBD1	TGTGCCATCAGCGGGACAGGAGAAGCTTTCTTT	CAISGTGEAFF
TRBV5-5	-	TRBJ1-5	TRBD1	TGTGCCAGCAGCTCAGGACAGGGGACCAATCAGCCCCAGCATTTT	CASSSGQGTNQPQHF
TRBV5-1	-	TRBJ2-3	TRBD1	TGCGCCAGCAGCTTGGGACAGGGGGTTGGAGATACGCAGTATTTT	CASSLGQGVGDTQYF
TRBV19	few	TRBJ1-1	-	TGTGCCAGTAGTATAGATCTCGGGGGGGGCGACGGCACTGAAGCTTTCTTT	CASSIDLGGGDGTEAFF
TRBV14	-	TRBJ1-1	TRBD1	TGTGCCAGCAGCCCTGTCGGACAGGGGACCACTGAAGCTTTCTTT	CASSPVGQGTTEAFF
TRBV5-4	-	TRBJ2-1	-	TGTGCCAGCAGCCGAACCGGGACACTCTCCTACAATGAGCAGTTCTTC	CASSRTGTLSYNEQFF
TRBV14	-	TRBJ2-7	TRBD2	TGTGCCAGCAGCCCAGGACTAGCGGGAGGAATCTACGAGCAGTACTTC	CASSPGLAGGIYEQYF
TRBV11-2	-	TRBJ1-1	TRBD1	TGTGCCAGCAGTTCCAGGTCCGGGACAGGGAGATTGAACACTGAAGCTTTCTTT	CASSSRSGTGRLNTEAFF
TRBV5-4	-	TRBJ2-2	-	TGTGCCGTAAAAGGAGCGACGAACACCGGGGAGCTGTTTTTT	CAVKGATNTGELFF
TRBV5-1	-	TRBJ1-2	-	TGCGCCAGCAGCTTGGAGGACAGACCGATGTATGGCTACACCTTC	CASSLEDRPMYGYTF
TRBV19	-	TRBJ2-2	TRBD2	TGTGCCAGTATCACGGGCGGGGGAGGGCTTACCGGGGAGCTGTTTTTT	CASITGGGGLTGELFF
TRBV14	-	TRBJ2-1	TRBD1	TGTGCCAGCAGTCGCCTCACAGGGGCCTCGGGCAATGAGCAGTTCTTC	CASSRLTGASGNEQFF